This T cell receptor beta chain was obtained from a study of cytomegalovirus exposure and HLA in healthy donors. General observations from the study: First-cohort TCR clusters were later found to tend to co-occur in the roughly 120 validation repertoires. In vitro checks showed that a few CMV-associated chains really do target CMV antigens.

Some clones are missing from TCRdb's copy, which holds only in-frame ones; the method was immunoSEQ multiplex PCR. The table records 68,000 or so clones, 90% to 95% of them present only once. V dropped 7 bases and J dropped 2; count of bases not matched to a gene: 3. Germline V gives CDR1 MNHNY, CDR2 SVGAGI (reference sequence). The CDR3 is 14 amino acids. Turning to this clone: Its antigen is currently unknown.

V gene TRBV6-6 combines with J gene TRBJ1-5; 9 nucleotides match TRBD1. Sequencing input: PBMCs. This TCR was recovered from a man between 18 and 29 years old in good health and CMV-seronegative. DNA of the CDR3: TGTGCCAGCACAGGACAGGGGCGCAATCAGCCCCAGCATTTT. It encodes CASTGQGRNQPQHF.